One and the same sample provided the 32 T cell receptor beta chains below, sequenced in a study of PD-1 blockade in classical Hodgkin lymphoma. Described time point: cycle 4 day 1 (C4D1), after about 6 weeks of nivolumab. All trial patients relapsed after autologous stem cell transplantation. Magnetic negative selection isolated CD8+ T cells from thawed PBMCs. The repertoire was sequenced with immunoSEQ multiplex PCR; TCRdb's copy has only in-frame clones and lacks some. The table records 6,000 to 9,500 clones, approximately 80% of them present only once. The sequences come from CD8+ T cells from blood, collected before the fourth cycle of nivolumab. The source of these receptors is a human donor with classical Hodgkin lymphoma.

The rearrangement links TRBV6-6 to TRBJ2-5; 11 bases match TRBD2. The trim removed 4 bases at V and 2 bases at J, leaving 3 bases unmatched. Germline-derived CDR1 and CDR2 are MNHNY and SVGAGI (reference sequence). The CDR3 has 15 amino acids. The DNA for the CDR3 is TGTGCCAGCAGTTTCCCTAGCGGGGGGCAAGAGACCCAGTACTTC. Its translation: CASSFPSGGQETQYF.

V is TRBV15 and J is TRBJ1-1; a possible D gene is TRBD1 (6 bases). The germline V gene encodes CDR1 LNHNV and CDR2 YYDKDF (reference sequence). This CDR3 region has 14 residues. The V gene lost 3 bases and the J gene lost 11 bases, with 19 bases spanning the gap. The CDR3 region has the DNA TGTGCCACCAGCAGGGACTCGTATACAGGGCCGGCTTTCTTT. Amino acid sequence: CATSRDSYTGPAFF. The whole variable domain, filled in from reference TRBV15 and TRBJ1-1, reads DAMVIQNPRYQVTQFGKPVTLSCSQTLNHNVMYWYQQKSSQAPKLLFHYYDKDFNNEADTPDNFQSRRPNTSFCFLDIRSPGLGDTAMYLCATSRDSYTGPAFFGQGTRLTVV.

This chain uses TRBV28 with TRBJ2-3, with 15 bases matching TRBD2. Germline V gene lookup returns CDR1 MDHEN and CDR2 SYDVKM. This CDR3 has 18 amino acids. J was trimmed by 1 base and V by 5 bases; bases with no gene match: 7. CDR3 amino acids: CASSPGLAGGVGTDTQYF. Here the CDR3 DNA reads TGTGCCAGCAGTCCGGGACTAGCGGGAGGCGTCGGCACAGATACGCAGTATTTT.

This chain connects TRBV6-5 to TRBJ1-2; 9 nucleotides line up with TRBD1. Germline values: CDR1 MNHEY, CDR2 SVGAGI. The CDR3 runs to 12 residues. Trimming removed 5 bases from V and 7 bases from J; junction bases left unmatched: 2. The chain's CDR3 is CASSQTGGGYTF. CDR3 in DNA: TGTGCCAGCAGTCAGACAGGGGGTGGCTACACCTTC.

The rearrangement uses TRBV30 and TRBJ2-7; either TRBD1 or TRBD2 may supply D (5 bases each). Germline V gives CDR1 GTSNPN, CDR2 SVGIG (reference sequence). Trimming shortened V by 0 bases and J by 7 bases, and 10 bases separated the two germline ends. This CDR3 is built from 12 residues. CDR3 amino acids: CAWSVSGREQYF. In DNA form, the CDR3 reads TGTGCCTGGAGTGTATCAGGGAGAGAGCAGTACTTC.

The V gene is TRBV9, the J gene TRBJ1-5; the D gene is possibly TRBD1 (5 bases). Trimming took off 1 base at V and 0 bases at J, with 8 bases between the two ends. This CDR3 has 15 amino acids. The germline CDR1 and CDR2 sequences are SGDLS and YYNGEE. CDR3 bases: TGTGCCAGCAGCGTAACGGGACTTAGCAATCAGCCCCAGCATTTT. This codes for CASSVTGLSNQPQHF. The variable domain in full, with the rest retrieved from reference TRBV9 and TRBJ1-5, is DSGVTQTPKHLITATGQRVTLRCSPRSGDLSVYWYQQSLDQGLQFLIQYYNGEERAKGNILERFSAQQFPDLHSELNLSSLELGDSALYFCASSVTGLSNQPQHFGDGTRLSIL.

V gene TRBV18 combines with J gene TRBJ2-1, with 9 positions matching TRBD1. J lost 2 bases, V lost 2 bases, and 7 bases had no gene match. The CDR3 length is 17 residues. Germline V gene sequence: CDR1 KGHSH, CDR2 LQKENI. CDR3 region: CASSPITRTGAYNEQFF. DNA of the CDR3: TGTGCCAGCTCACCAATCACTAGGACAGGGGCCTACAATGAGCAGTTCTTC.

The V call is TRBV7-9, the J call TRBJ2-7; 7 nucleotides align to TRBD1. V lost 1 base and J lost 3; bases outside the gene matches: 6. Germline CDR1 reads SEHNR; CDR2 reads FQNEAQ (reference sequence). The CDR3 is 15 amino acids. The CDR3 region is CASSLGDRRIYEQYF. In DNA form, the CDR3 reads TGTGCCAGCAGCTTAGGGGACAGACGGATCTACGAGCAGTACTTC.

V and J are TRBV4-1 and TRBJ1-5; 7 nucleotides agree with TRBD1. The CDR3 sequence is 16 residues long. J gave up 7 bases and V 5 bases, and 14 bases lay outside the gene matches. Germline CDR1 reads MGHRA; CDR2 reads YSYEKL. In nucleotides, the CDR3 is TGCGCCAGCAGCGTTCGACAGGGCTCAATCGGACAGCCCCAGCATTTT. Its protein is CASSVRQGSIGQPQHF.

In this sample, this clone turned up once. The rearrangement links TRBV9 to TRBJ2-7, with D perhaps TRBD1 (6 bases). This CDR3 has 15 residues. The germline V and J ends were trimmed by 0 bases and 0 bases, with 10 bases remaining between them. The germline CDR1 and CDR2 sequences are SGDLS and YYNGEE. The CDR3 is CASSVGIGGSYEQYF. In DNA form, the CDR3 reads TGTGCCAGCAGCGTAGGAATAGGGGGCTCCTACGAGCAGTACTTC.

This clone was observed a single time. V is TRBV7-9 and J is TRBJ2-7, with D hard to call. Germline loops: CDR1 SEHNR, CDR2 FQNEAQ (reference sequence). The CDR3 loop spans 15 amino acids. V gave up 3 bases and J gave up 2 bases, with 14 bases separating them. The CDR3 DNA is TGTGCCAGCAGCTTCGGGTTTATCGGAACCTACGAGCAGTACTTC. This gives the protein CASSFGFIGTYEQYF.

This clone was found once. V gene TRBV6-1 combines with J gene TRBJ2-1; D remains ambiguous. The CDR3 is 12 residues long. Looked up from germline, CDR1 is MNHNS and CDR2 is SASEGT. V lost 6 bases, J lost 10 bases, and 13 bases lay in between. The CDR3 nucleotides read TGTGCCAGCAGCCTGGTTGTGGACGAGCAGTTCTTC. This codes for CASSLVVDEQFF.

This sequence joins TRBV7-8 and TRBJ1-4; D is perhaps TRBD1 (5 bases). Germline CDR1 and CDR2: SGHVS and FQNEAQ. The CDR3 covers 14 residues. V gave up 0 bases and J gave up 7 bases, with 9 bases separating them. The CDR3 region has the DNA TGTGCCAGCAGCTTAGCGTCGAGGGGTGAAAAACTGTTTTTT. Amino acid sequence: CASSLASRGEKLFF.

To note about this clone: One end of the junction varies from germline; a read error may be responsible. This chain connects TRBV6-8 to TRBJ1-1; D gene unclear. The CDR3 has 11 amino acids. Germline V gene sequence: CDR1 MNHGY, CDR2 SAAAGT. The CDR3 protein is CAISERTEAFF. In DNA, the CDR3 is TGTGCCATCAGTGAGAGAACTGAAGCTTTCTTT.

This chain connects TRBV2 to TRBJ2-3, with D uncertain. Germline CDR1 and CDR2: SNHLY and FYNNEI. The CDR3 is 14 amino acids. The V and J ends lost 3 bases and 0 bases respectively, with 7 bases between them. The DNA for the CDR3 is TGTGCCAGCAGTGACATAGGGAGCACAGATACGCAGTATTTT. This encodes CASSDIGSTDTQYF.

This clone is judged medium-sized (0.01 to 0.1%). The chain has TRBV7-9 and TRBJ2-1; D is unresolved. Germline CDR1 reads SEHNR; CDR2 reads FQNEAQ (reference sequence). Trimming removed 4 bases at V and 6 bases at J, with 7 bases between. The CDR3 totals 12 residues. CDR3 loop: CASSSFSNEQFF. Here the CDR3 DNA reads TGTGCCAGCAGCTCCTTCTCCAATGAGCAGTTCTTC.

The chain employs TRBV10-3 and TRBJ2-5; weak D call: TRBD2 (5 bases). The ends were cut back, 0 bases at V and 0 bases at J, with 11 bases in the middle. The germline V gene encodes CDR1 ENHRY and CDR2 SYGVKD. The CDR3 has 16 amino acids. The CDR3 DNA follows: TGTGCCATCAGTGAGTCGAGAAAGGAGGACCAAGAGACCCAGTACTTC. Translation: CAISESRKEDQETQYF.

The rearrangement joins TRBV27 to TRBJ2-2; D call uncertain. V dropped 3 bases and J dropped 1 base, with 21 bases sitting between them. This CDR3 spans 19 amino acids. Germline assignment: CDR1 MNHEY and CDR2 SMNVEV (reference sequence). CDR3 sequence: CASSFSRAVSVLNTGELFF. The CDR3 DNA follows: TGTGCCAGCAGTTTTTCCCGGGCCGTCAGCGTCTTGAACACCGGGGAGCTGTTTTTT.

The chain couples TRBV28 to TRBJ2-3; 8 positions agree with TRBD1. In germline, CDR1 is MDHEN, CDR2 SYDVKM. The V segment lost 5 bases and the J segment 2 bases; nucleotides outside the gene matches: 6. The CDR3 has 15 amino acids. The CDR3 here is CASSPYRGSTDTQYF. CDR3 in DNA: TGTGCCAGCAGTCCGTACAGGGGGTCCACAGATACGCAGTATTTT.

The chain recombines TRBV9 with TRBJ2-3; D is perhaps TRBD2 (7 bases). This CDR3 contains 15 residues. Trimming stripped 0 bases from V and 2 bases from J, with 10 bases between. Per the germline V gene, CDR1 is SGDLS and CDR2 is YYNGEE. The CDR3 nucleotides read TGTGCCAGCAGCGTAGAGGGGGGGCTCACAGATACGCAGTATTTT. This sequence encodes CASSVEGGLTDTQYF.

V is TRBV7-3 and J is TRBJ2-3; 9 bases map to TRBD1. In germline, CDR1 is SGHTA, CDR2 FQGTGA. V was clipped by 5 bases and J by 5 bases; unmatched bases: 8. The CDR3 length is 15 residues. CDR3 loop: CASSPGQGRGDTQYF. In DNA, the CDR3 is TGTGCCAGCAGCCCGGGACAGGGACGCGGAGATACGCAGTATTTT.

The J gene is TRBJ2-1, the V gene TRBV27; TRBD2 aligns across 9 bases. V was clipped by 4 bases and J by 2 bases; unmatched bases: 6. CDR3 size: 16 residues. The germline gives CDR1 MNHEY, CDR2 SMNVEV (reference sequence). CDR3 loop: CASSSLERGAYNEQFF. DNA of the CDR3: TGTGCCAGCAGTTCCCTCGAGCGGGGGGCCTACAATGAGCAGTTCTTC.

This clone ranks as medium-sized. The chain links TRBV4-3 to TRBJ1-5; D is unclear. In germline, CDR1 is LGHNA, CDR2 YSLEER. The CDR3 length is 14 residues. V lost 1 base, J lost 7 bases, and 11 bases lay in between. The CDR3 nucleotides are TGCGCCAGCAGCCAAGTAGGGAATGGGCAGCCCCAGCATTTT. Protein product: CASSQVGNGQPQHF.

The chain is built from TRBV15 and TRBJ1-3; D may be TRBD1 (6 bases). V was clipped by 5 bases and J by 0 bases, with 20 bases between them. Germline V lookup: CDR1 LNHNV, CDR2 YYDKDF (reference sequence). CDR3 length: 18 residues. The CDR3 nucleotides are TGTGCCACCAGCTCCCCGGGACAAGTCTTCCCCTCTGGAAACACCATATATTTT. This gives the protein CATSSPGQVFPSGNTIYF.

V is TRBV4-1 and J is TRBJ1-2; D remains ambiguous. CDR1 and CDR2 (germline): MGHRA, YSYEKL. The V end was cut by 0 bases, the J end by 4 bases, with 3 bases between. This CDR3 has 12 amino acids. CDR3 nucleotide sequence: TGCGCCAGCAGCCAAGAGGGCTATGGCTACACCTTC. It yields the protein CASSQEGYGYTF.

This sequence joins TRBV7-2 and TRBJ2-1; D uncertain. The CDR3 loop spans 18 amino acids. Deletions cut 3 bases from V and 2 bases from J, with 20 bases between. Germline values: CDR1 SGHTA, CDR2 FQGNSA. CDR3 DNA sequence: TGTGCCAGCAGCTTTGGGCCTAGTTATCCCTATACCTACAATGAGCAGTTCTTC. This encodes CASSFGPSYPYTYNEQFF. Filled out from reference TRBV7-2 and TRBJ2-1, the complete variable domain reads GAGVSQSPSNKVTEKGKDVELRCDPISGHTALYWYRQSLGQGLEFLIYFQGNSAPDKSGLPSDRFSAERTGGSVSTLTIQRTQQEDSAVYLCASSFGPSYPYTYNEQFFGPGTRLTVL.

The gene calls are TRBV7-9 and TRBJ2-7; TRBD1 might be the D (6 bases). The CDR3 covers 14 residues. Per the germline V gene, CDR1 is SEHNR and CDR2 is FQNEAQ (reference sequence). Trimming removed 4 bases at V and 3 bases at J, with 13 bases between. CDR3 amino acids: CASSSGVEVYEQYF. CDR3 nucleotide sequence: TGTGCCAGCAGCTCAGGGGTAGAGGTCTACGAGCAGTACTTC. The whole variable domain, filled in from reference TRBV7-9 and TRBJ2-7, reads DTGVSQNPRHKITKRGQNVTFRCDPISEHNRLYWYRQTLGQGPEFLTYFQNEAQLEKSRLLSDRFSAERPKGSFSTLEIQRTEQGDSAMYLCASSSGVEVYEQYFGPGTRLTVT.

The chain couples TRBV6-5 to TRBJ2-1, with a possible D match to TRBD2 (6 bases). Germline lookup yields CDR1 MNHEY and CDR2 SVGAGI. V was cut by 0 bases and J by 4 bases, with 7 bases left in between. The CDR3 totals 14 residues. The CDR3 sequence: CASSYSGRYNEQFF. The CDR3, as DNA: TGTGCCAGCAGTTACTCTGGGAGGTACAATGAGCAGTTCTTC.

There are a few counts of this clone. Here the CDR3 DNA reads TGTGCCAGCAGTGAATGGGACAGAGCTTATGGCTACACCTTC. It is translated as CASSEWDRAYGYTF. This chain connects TRBV2 to TRBJ1-2; 7 bases are shared with TRBD1. The ends lost 2 bases at V and 5 bases at J; junction bases unmatched: 5. The germline V gene has CDR1 SNHLY and CDR2 FYNNEI. The CDR3 extends over 14 amino acids.

The chain carries TRBV7-9 and TRBJ1-2; D is undetermined. The length of the CDR3 is 14 residues. Germline-derived CDR1 and CDR2 are SEHNR and FQNEAQ (reference sequence). Trimming left V 6 bases short and J 5 bases short, with 16 bases between. The CDR3 DNA is TGTGCCAGCAGAAACGATCTGGGGTTATATGGCTACACCTTC. This translates into CASRNDLGLYGYTF.

This clone turned up a few times. The chain is built from TRBV29-1 and TRBJ1-1; tentative D call: TRBD1 (6 bases). Per germline, CDR1 SQVTM and CDR2 ANQGSEA. Trimming removed 7 bases from V and 1 base from J, with 10 bases in between. The CDR3 is made up of 12 amino acids. The CDR3 nucleotides read TGCAGCGCCGGGACATCGAACACTGAAGCTTTCTTT. It is translated as CSAGTSNTEAFF.

The chain links TRBV7-9 to TRBJ2-1; 8 bases agree with TRBD2. V gave up 4 bases and J gave up 6 bases; unmatched junction bases: 8. The CDR3 totals 15 residues. Germline lookup yields CDR1 SEHNR and CDR2 FQNEAQ (reference sequence). CDR3 nucleotides: TGTGCCAGCAGCTCCGTTAGCGGGAACACCAATGAGCAGTTCTTC. This codes for CASSSVSGNTNEQFF.